This entry lists 17 T cell receptor beta chains sequenced from one sample in a study of CD8 T cells in ankylosing spondylitis. A single record per CDR3 protein comes from TCRdb applying MiXCR to the 5' RACE reads. The sample holds 240,000 or so distinct CDR3 sequences, 9.5% to 12% seen once. The sequenced sample consisted of blood, either unsorted or a sorted T cell fraction (not recorded which). The receptors originated from a male donor with ankylosing spondylitis or in good health (not recorded which).

The sample holds a few counts of this clonotype. The CDR3 DNA follows: TGTGCCAGCAGTTTGGAGACTAGCGGGAAAAATGAGCAGTTCTTC. Translating it yields CASSLETSGKNEQFF. The chain recombines TRBV27 with TRBJ2-1, with 11 bases aligning to TRBD2. The CDR3 consists of 15 residues. V was pared by 3 bases and J by 7 bases, with 5 bases of the junction left unmatched. CDR1 MNHEY and CDR2 SMNVEV come from the germline V gene (reference sequence).

This clonotype was recorded a few times. V usage is TRBV14 and J usage is TRBJ2-3, with 8 nucleotides matching TRBD2. J gave up 8 bases and V 3 bases, and 16 bases lay outside the gene matches. The CDR3 has 17 residues. Germline V gene data show CDR1 as SGHDN and CDR2 as FVKESK. The DNA of the CDR3 is TGTGCCAGCAGCCACACCCCGAAGCGGGAGATTTGGGCTACGCAGTATTTT. Its translation: CASSHTPKREIWATQYF.

At least ten counts were recorded for this clonotype. The J gene is TRBJ2-1, the V gene TRBV20-1; perhaps TRBD2 as D (6 bases). Germline CDR1 is DFQATT and CDR2 is SNEGSKA (reference sequence). The CDR3 is 14 residues long. V shed 3 bases and J shed 6 bases, with 15 bases lying between them. The CDR3 DNA reads as TGCAGTGCTAGCTTAGCCCCCGGGAGCAATGAGCAGTTCTTC. Its translation: CSASLAPGSNEQFF.

This clonotype has a handful of counts. The chain is built from TRBV27 and TRBJ2-1; no definite D call. From germline, CDR1 is MNHEY and CDR2 SMNVEV (reference sequence). V shed 5 bases and J shed 10 bases, with 15 bases lying between them. The CDR3 has 13 amino acids. CDR3 coding DNA: TGTGCCAGCAGTCCCCAAAGGTATGTGGAGCAGTTCTTC. It translates to CASSPQRYVEQFF.

Only a few counts were recorded for this clonotype. This chain uses TRBV7-6 with TRBJ2-7; 10 bases agree with TRBD1. The CDR3 runs to 14 residues. The J segment lost 5 bases and the V segment lost 5 bases, leaving 6 bases of the junction unmatched. From germline, CDR1 is SGHVS and CDR2 FNYEAQ. The CDR3 here is CASSRDRGLNEQYF. DNA for the CDR3: TGTGCCAGCAGCCGAGACAGGGGGCTAAACGAGCAGTACTTC. The full variable domain, with the rest looked up from reference TRBV7-6 and TRBJ2-7, is GAGVSQSPRYKVTKRGQDVALRCDPISGHVSLYWYRQALGQGPEFLTYFNYEAQQDKSGLPNDRFSAERPEGSISTLTIQRTEQRDSAMYRCASSRDRGLNEQYFGPGTRLTVT.

This clonotype was counted ten times or more. The chain is built from TRBV7-9 and TRBJ2-2; TRBD1 is a possible D gene (5 bases). CDR1 is SEHNR and CDR2 is FQNEAQ in the germline V gene (reference sequence). V was trimmed by 4 bases and J by 5 bases, leaving 11 bases between them. CDR3 size: 14 residues. The DNA for the CDR3 is TGTGCCAGCAGCTCAAACAGGTGGACCGGGGAGCTGTTTTTT. It encodes CASSSNRWTGELFF.

This clonotype has at least ten counts. This chain uses TRBV20-1 with TRBJ2-2; 7 bases agree with TRBD2. The V segment lost 5 bases and the J segment 10 bases; nucleotides outside the gene matches: 16. This CDR3 is 15 amino acids long. CDR1 and CDR2 from the germline V gene are DFQATT and SNEGSKA (reference sequence). CDR3 sequence (DNA): TGCAGTGCTGAGTCTCGGACTAGAGGTGGTGAGGAGCTGTTTTTT. Translated: CSAESRTRGGEELFF.

In this sample, this clonotype turned up many times. The CDR3 nucleotides read TGCAGTGCTCTATCTCAGGATCGTACGCAGTATTTT. This encodes CSALSQDRTQYF. This chain joins TRBV20-1 and TRBJ2-3, with D unresolved. Between the trimmed V and J ends, which lost 5 bases and 8 bases, there was a span of 14 bases. This CDR3 has 12 residues. The germline V gene encodes CDR1 DFQATT and CDR2 SNEGSKA (reference sequence).

This clonotype came up many times. The chain uses TRBV4-2 and TRBJ2-1; TRBD2 aligns across 10 bases. The CDR3 has 18 residues. V trimming: 1 base; J trimming: 3 bases; junction bases outside the gene matches: 9. Per the germline V gene, CDR1 is LGHNA and CDR2 is YNFKEQ. The CDR3 DNA is TGTGCCAGCAGCCAAGTATCTAGCGGGAGTGGGGTCTACAATGAGCAGTTCTTC. It encodes CASSQVSSGSGVYNEQFF.

V gene TRBV7-2 combines with J gene TRBJ2-7; 8 positions match TRBD1. CDR1 and CDR2 from the germline V gene are SGHTA and FQGNSA. The V segment lost 3 bases and the J segment 4 bases; nucleotides outside the gene matches: 8. The CDR3 runs to 15 residues. The CDR3 region is CASSFRTGSPYEQYF. In nucleotides, the CDR3 is TGTGCCAGCAGCTTTAGGACAGGGTCCCCTTACGAGCAGTACTTC.

This clonotype was observed at least ten times. The chain recombines TRBV12-3 or TRBV12-4 with TRBJ2-5; 7 bases map to TRBD2. V dropped 4 bases and J dropped 7; count of bases not matched to a gene: 9. The CDR3 runs 14 residues. CDR3 coding DNA: TGTGCCAGCAGTTGGGGGACTATAGGCGGGACCCAGTACTTC. Amino acid sequence: CASSWGTIGGTQYF.

This clonotype was seen at least ten times. The CDR3 sequence: CASSLRTSGGSGETQYF. The CDR3 nucleotides read TGTGCCAGCAGCTTACGGACTAGCGGGGGGAGTGGAGAGACCCAGTACTTC. V usage is TRBV7-6 and J usage is TRBJ2-5, with TRBD2 matching over 14 bases. Per germline, CDR1 SGHVS and CDR2 FNYEAQ. V shed 2 bases, J shed 4 bases, and the junction held 6 bases outside the gene matches. This CDR3 spans 17 amino acids.

This clonotype was counted a few times. The chain is built from TRBV11-2 and TRBJ1-4; D is undetermined. This CDR3 comprises 14 residues. Germline V gene data show CDR1 as SGHAT and CDR2 as FQNNGV. The ends were cut back, 5 bases at V and 7 bases at J, with 14 bases in the middle. CDR3: CASSRYGPFEKLFF. The CDR3 DNA reads TGTGCCAGCAGCCGATACGGGCCGTTTGAAAAACTGTTTTTT.

This clonotype has more than one count but fewer than ten. The V gene is TRBV12-3 or TRBV12-4, the J gene TRBJ2-3; D unclear. Trimming took off 5 bases at V and 0 bases at J, with 18 bases between the two ends. CDR3 size: 17 residues. This CDR3 reads CASSGVGPLASTDTQYF. In DNA form, the CDR3 reads TGTGCCAGCAGTGGAGTCGGCCCACTGGCGAGCACAGATACGCAGTATTTT.

In its sample, this clonotype was seen many times. The rearrangement uses TRBV10-3 and TRBJ2-2; possible D gene TRBD2, 5 bases. CDR3 length: 16 residues. Germline V gene data show CDR1 as ENHRY and CDR2 as SYGVKD. V lost 2 bases, J lost 3 bases, and 13 bases lay in between. The CDR3 coding sequence is TGTGCCATCAGTGAGAGCCAGCCCGGGGACACCGGGGAGCTGTTTTTT. Its protein product is CAISESQPGDTGELFF.

The V gene is TRBV12-3 or TRBV12-4, the J gene TRBJ2-2; D remains unclear. This CDR3 region has 15 residues. V was trimmed by 0 bases and J by 1 base, leaving 6 bases between them. The CDR3 loop is CASSLAWRNTGELFF. DNA for the CDR3: TGTGCCAGCAGTTTAGCGTGGAGGAACACCGGGGAGCTGTTTTTT.

The V gene is TRBV11-2, the J gene TRBJ2-1; 7 nucleotides match TRBD1. Trimming took 5 bases from V and 10 from J; bases not matched to a gene: 8. The CDR3 totals 13 residues. Germline values: CDR1 SGHAT, CDR2 FQNNGV. This CDR3 reads CASSLTGVNEQFF. CDR3 in DNA: TGTGCCAGCAGCCTAACAGGGGTTAACGAGCAGTTCTTC.